This T cell receptor beta chain came from a study of beta chain features in type 1 diabetes. General study results and limits: Shortening that was moderate but significant affected the TCRB CDR3s of Type 1 diabetes patients in all four CD4+ subsets. Resolution of whether HLA type affects TCRB rearrangement was not achieved here. PCR could preferentially amplify shorter templates, alike in patients and controls. Insertions were fewer and deletions more numerous at VDJ junctions in type 1 diabetes patients.

A word on this clone: Its specificity is not known.

Expressed TCRB transcripts were sequenced because the isolated RNA had all been reverse transcribed beforehand. Assay used: immunoSEQ multiplex PCR; TCRdb lists only in-frame clones, some missing. The sample contains over 600,000 clones, around 12% of which appear only once. Sorting of CD4+ naive, central memory, regulatory and stem cell-like memory cells was performed via CD45RO/CCR7/CD25/CD127/CD95/CD27. Germline CDR1 is GTSNPN and CDR2 is SVGIG (reference sequence). The CDR3 contains 16 residues. Germline trimming cut 4 bases from V and 2 bases from J; bases unmatched to any gene: 13. The sequencing sample was made of naive CD4+ T cells from blood. The origin of this receptor is a man aged 25-45 years with type 1 diabetes. The rearrangement links TRBV30 to TRBJ2-5, with 7 bases matching TRBD2. The DNA of the CDR3 is TGTGCCTGGAATAGTTTCGGGGGACTACAACAAGAGACCCAGTACTTC. This codes for CAWNSFGGLQQETQYF.